The T cell receptor beta chain described here comes from a study of blood T cells in healthy people across ages. Turning to the study itself: When template switching was applied, about one barcoded beta molecule was captured per two T cells. Study-wide results and limits: Researchers report that TCR beta diversity correlated strongly with naive T cell percentage.

Alongside a J-beta primer mix, a sample-barcoded 5' primer served in a second PCR lasting about 7 to 11 cycles. Through a template-switch adaptor with 12 random nucleotides, each cDNA molecule received a tag. TCRdb itself ran the 5' RACE reads through MiXCR, one entry per CDR3 protein. The repertoire includes roughly 1.4 million distinct CDR3 sequences, roughly 59% of them detected once, and over 5% sits in the top ten. To note about this clonotype: Its target is unknown.

Trimming left V 1 base short and J 0 bases short, with 14 bases between. Germline CDR1 SGDLS, CDR2 YYNGEE. The CDR3 contains 16 residues. The TCR was taken from a man between 18 and 29 years old in good health. V is TRBV9 and J is TRBJ2-7; the D is unclear. Sequenced sample: blood. The CDR3 reads CASSVSAGSSSYEQYF. In DNA, the CDR3 is TGTGCCAGCAGCGTAAGTGCAGGTTCAAGCTCCTACGAGCAGTACTTC.